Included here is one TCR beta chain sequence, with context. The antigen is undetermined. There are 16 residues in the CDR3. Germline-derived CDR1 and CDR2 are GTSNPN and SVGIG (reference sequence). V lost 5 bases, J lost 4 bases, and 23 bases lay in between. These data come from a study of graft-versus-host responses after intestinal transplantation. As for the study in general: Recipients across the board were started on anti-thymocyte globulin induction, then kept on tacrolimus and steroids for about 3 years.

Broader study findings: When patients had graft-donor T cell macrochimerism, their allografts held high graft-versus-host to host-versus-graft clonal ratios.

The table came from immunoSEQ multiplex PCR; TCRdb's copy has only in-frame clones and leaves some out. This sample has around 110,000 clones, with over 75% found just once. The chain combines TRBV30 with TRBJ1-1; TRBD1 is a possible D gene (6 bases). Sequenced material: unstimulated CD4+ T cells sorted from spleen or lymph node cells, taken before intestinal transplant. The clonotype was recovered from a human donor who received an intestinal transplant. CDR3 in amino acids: CAWGEGGKGLFTEAFF. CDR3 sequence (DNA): TGTGCCTGGGGTGAAGGGGGAAAGGGTCTGTTCACTGAAGCTTTCTTT.